Here is one TCR delta chain with its context. Its antigen is unknown. These data originate in a study of Vδ1+ human thymocytes. The CDR3 is made up of 26 amino acids. Germline V gene lookup returns CDR1 TSWWSYY and CDR2 QGS. With 3 bases clipped from V and 0 bases from J, the junction kept 32 bases outside the gene matches. RNA was extracted from the cells and then reverse transcribed. Multiplex PCR used pooled V-gene forward primers and a constant-region reverse primer to amplify CDR3s. TCRdb used CATT to re-call clones from the multiplex PCR reads. In the table there are about 75,000 delta-chain clones, approximately 30% of which are singletons. After alphabeta T cell depletion, CD3+ Vdelta1+ Vdelta2- thymocytes were sorted. Study conclusions and caveats: Thymic TRG and TRD repertoires appeared highly polyclonal. TRG sequences recurred across donors, whereas TRD sequences stayed essentially private. Unlike peripheral blood Vdelta1+ controls, thymic delta-chain sequences included around 21% Vdelta2 and few Vdelta3. Bulk data may be misread because of unexpected Vdelta2 sequences.

The sample consisted of Vdelta1+ gamma-delta thymocytes from the thymus. Subset given: FACS-sorted CD3+ TCRalphabeta- TCRVdelta1+ TCRVdelta2- thymocytes. This clonotype was sampled from a boy in the first two years of life who had congenital heart surgery. V is TRDV1 and J is TRDJ1; the match to TRDD3 covers 12 bases. The CDR3 loop is CALGDIYGAGGLEAGGYAPYTDKLIF. The CDR3 DNA is TGTGCTCTTGGGGACATATACGGCGCGGGGGGGTTAGAGGCTGGGGGATACGCCCCATACACCGATAAACTCATCTTT.